This T cell receptor (beta chain) originates from a study of blood T cell repertoires in COVID-19. This CDR3 is 14 amino acids long. Germline-derived CDR1 and CDR2 are SNHLY and FYNNEI. V lost 8 bases and J lost 7; bases outside the gene matches: 9. TCRdb's copy holds only in-frame clones and misses some; the assay was immunoSEQ multiplex PCR. The sample yields about 120,000 clones, approximately 80% seen once. V gene TRBV2 combines with J gene TRBJ2-7, with 12 bases matching TRBD2. The clonotype was recovered from a human donor in a cohort sampled during active COVID-19. The sample consisted of peripheral blood. The CDR3, as DNA: TGTGCCAGCGGCAGACTAGCGGGAGCGGGGGAGCAGTACTTC. Protein product: CASGRLAGAGEQYF.